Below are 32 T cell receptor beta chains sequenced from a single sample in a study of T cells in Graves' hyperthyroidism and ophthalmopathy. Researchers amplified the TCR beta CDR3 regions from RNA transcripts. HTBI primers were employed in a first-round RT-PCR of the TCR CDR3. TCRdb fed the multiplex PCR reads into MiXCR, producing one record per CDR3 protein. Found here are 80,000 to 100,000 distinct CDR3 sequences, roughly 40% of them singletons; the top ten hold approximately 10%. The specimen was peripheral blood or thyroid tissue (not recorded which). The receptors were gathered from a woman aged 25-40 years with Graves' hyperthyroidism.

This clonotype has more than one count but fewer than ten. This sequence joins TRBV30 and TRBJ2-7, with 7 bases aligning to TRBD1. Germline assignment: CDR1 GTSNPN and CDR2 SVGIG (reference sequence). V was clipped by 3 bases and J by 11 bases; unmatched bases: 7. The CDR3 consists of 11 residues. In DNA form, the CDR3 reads TGTGCCTGGAGCCCCGACGGACAGGAGTACTTC. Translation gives CAWSPDGQEYF.

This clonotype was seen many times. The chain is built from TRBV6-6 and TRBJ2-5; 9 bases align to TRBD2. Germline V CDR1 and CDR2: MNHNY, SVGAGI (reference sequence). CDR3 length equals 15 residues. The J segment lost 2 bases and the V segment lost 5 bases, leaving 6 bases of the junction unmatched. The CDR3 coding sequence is TGTGCCAGCAGTCCGACTAGCGGAGATCAAGAGACCCAGTACTTC. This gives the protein CASSPTSGDQETQYF.

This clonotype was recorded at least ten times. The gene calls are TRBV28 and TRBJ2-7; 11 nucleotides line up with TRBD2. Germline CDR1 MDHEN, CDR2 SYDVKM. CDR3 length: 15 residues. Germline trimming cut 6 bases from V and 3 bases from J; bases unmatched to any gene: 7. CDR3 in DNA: TGTGCCAGCAGCCTGACTAGCGGGGAAAGCTACGAGCAGTACTTC. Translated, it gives CASSLTSGESYEQYF.

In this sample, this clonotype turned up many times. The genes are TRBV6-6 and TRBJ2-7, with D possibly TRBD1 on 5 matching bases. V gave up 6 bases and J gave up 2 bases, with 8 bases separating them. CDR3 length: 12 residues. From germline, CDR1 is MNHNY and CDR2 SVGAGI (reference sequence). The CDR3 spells CASSPRAYEQYF. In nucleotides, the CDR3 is TGTGCCAGCAGCCCCAGGGCCTACGAGCAGTACTTC.

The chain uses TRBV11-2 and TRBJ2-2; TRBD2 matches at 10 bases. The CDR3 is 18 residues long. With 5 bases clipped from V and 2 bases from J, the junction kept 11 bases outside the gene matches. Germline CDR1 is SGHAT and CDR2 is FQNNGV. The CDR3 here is CASSHLAGERGNTGELFF. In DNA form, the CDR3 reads TGTGCCAGCAGCCACCTAGCGGGAGAGAGAGGAAACACCGGGGAGCTGTTTTTT.

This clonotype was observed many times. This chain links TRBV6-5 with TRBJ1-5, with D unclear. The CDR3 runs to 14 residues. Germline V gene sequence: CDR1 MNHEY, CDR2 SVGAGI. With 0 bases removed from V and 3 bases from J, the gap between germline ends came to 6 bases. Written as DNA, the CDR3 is TGTGCCAGCAGTTACTCCCAGGACAATCAGCCCCAGCATTTT. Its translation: CASSYSQDNQPQHF.

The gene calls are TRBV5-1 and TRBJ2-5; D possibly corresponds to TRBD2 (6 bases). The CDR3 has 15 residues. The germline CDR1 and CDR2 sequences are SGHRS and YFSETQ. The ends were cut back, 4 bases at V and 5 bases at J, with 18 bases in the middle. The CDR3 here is CASSLGQGGMETQYF. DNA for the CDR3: TGCGCCAGCAGCCTGGGGCAGGGCGGGATGGAGACCCAGTACTTC.

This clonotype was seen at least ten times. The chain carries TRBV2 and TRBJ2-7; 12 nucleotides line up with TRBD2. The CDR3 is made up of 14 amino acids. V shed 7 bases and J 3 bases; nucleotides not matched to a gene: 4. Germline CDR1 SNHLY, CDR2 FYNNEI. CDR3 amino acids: CASKTTSGSYEQYF. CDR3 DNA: TGTGCCAGCAAAACGACTAGCGGGAGCTACGAGCAGTACTTC.

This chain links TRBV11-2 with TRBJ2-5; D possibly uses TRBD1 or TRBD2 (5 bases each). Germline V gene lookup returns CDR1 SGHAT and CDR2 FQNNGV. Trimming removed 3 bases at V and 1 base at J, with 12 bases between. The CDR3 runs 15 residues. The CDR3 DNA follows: TGTGCCAGCAGCTTGGGGCCTAGCACCCAAGAGACCCAGTACTTC. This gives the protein CASSLGPSTQETQYF.

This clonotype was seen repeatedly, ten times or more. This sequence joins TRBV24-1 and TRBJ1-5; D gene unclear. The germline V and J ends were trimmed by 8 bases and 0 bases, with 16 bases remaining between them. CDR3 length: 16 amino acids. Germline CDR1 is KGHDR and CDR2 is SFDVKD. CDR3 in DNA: TGTGCCACCAAGAGCGGAGGGTGTCATAGCAATCAGCCCCAGCATTTT. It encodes CATKSGGCHSNQPQHF.

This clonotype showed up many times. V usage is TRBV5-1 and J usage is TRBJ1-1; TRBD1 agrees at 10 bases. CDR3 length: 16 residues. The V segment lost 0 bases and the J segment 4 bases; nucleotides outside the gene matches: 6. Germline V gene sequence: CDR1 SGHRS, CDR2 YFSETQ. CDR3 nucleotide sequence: TGCGCCAGCAGCTTGGGACAGGGGGCCGGTGGCACTGAAGCTTTCTTT. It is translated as CASSLGQGAGGTEAFF.

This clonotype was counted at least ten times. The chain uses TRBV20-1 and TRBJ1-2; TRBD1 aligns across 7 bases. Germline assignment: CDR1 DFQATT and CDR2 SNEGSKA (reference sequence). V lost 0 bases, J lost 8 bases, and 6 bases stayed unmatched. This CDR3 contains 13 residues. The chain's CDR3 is CSARDSTGKGYTF. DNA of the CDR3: TGCAGTGCTAGAGATTCGACAGGGAAGGGCTACACCTTC.

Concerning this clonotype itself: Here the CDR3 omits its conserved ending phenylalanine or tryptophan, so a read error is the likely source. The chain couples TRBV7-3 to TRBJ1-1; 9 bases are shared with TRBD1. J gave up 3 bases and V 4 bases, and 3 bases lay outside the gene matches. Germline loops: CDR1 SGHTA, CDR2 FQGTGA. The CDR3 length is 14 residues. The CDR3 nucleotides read TGTGCCAGCAGCTGGGGACAGGGAGACACTGAAGCTTTCTTG. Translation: CASSWGQGDTEAFL.

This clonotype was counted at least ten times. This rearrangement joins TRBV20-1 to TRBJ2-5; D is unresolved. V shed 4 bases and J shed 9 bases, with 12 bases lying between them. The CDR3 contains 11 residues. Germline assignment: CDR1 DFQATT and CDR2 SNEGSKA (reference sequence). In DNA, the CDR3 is TGCAGTGCTATCAGGAATCGGGCCCAGTACTTC. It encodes CSAIRNRAQYF.

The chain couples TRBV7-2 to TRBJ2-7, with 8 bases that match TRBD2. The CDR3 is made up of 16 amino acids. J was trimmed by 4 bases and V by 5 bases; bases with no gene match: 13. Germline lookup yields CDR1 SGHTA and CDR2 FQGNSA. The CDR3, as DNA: TGTGCCAGCAGCCTTAAGGGGCTAGGCGGGGGGTACGAGCAGTACTTC. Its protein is CASSLKGLGGGYEQYF.

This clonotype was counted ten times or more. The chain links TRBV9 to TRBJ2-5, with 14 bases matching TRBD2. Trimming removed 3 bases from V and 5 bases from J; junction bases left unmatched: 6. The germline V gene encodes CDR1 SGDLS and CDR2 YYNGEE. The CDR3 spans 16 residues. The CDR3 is CASSAGLAGGLETQYF. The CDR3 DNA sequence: TGTGCCAGCAGCGCTGGACTAGCGGGAGGTTTGGAGACCCAGTACTTC.

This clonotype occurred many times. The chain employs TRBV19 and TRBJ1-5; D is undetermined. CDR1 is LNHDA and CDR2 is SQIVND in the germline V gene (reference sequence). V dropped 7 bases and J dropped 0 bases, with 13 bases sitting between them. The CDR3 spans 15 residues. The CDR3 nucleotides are TGTGCCAGTATTGGGGAAGGGTATAGCAATCAGCCCCAGCATTTT. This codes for CASIGEGYSNQPQHF.

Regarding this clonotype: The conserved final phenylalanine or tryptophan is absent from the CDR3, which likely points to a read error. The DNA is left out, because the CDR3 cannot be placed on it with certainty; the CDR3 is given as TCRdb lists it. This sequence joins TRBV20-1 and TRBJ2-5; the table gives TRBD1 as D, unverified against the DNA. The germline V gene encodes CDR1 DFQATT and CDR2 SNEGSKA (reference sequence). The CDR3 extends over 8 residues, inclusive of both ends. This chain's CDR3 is CSAHPQTS.

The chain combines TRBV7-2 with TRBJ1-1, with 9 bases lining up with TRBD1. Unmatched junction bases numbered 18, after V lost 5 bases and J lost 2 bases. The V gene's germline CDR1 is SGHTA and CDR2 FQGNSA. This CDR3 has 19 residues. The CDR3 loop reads CASSPFVGGPGQGNTEAFF. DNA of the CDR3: TGTGCCAGCAGCCCCTTCGTGGGAGGGCCGGGACAGGGAAACACTGAAGCTTTCTTT.

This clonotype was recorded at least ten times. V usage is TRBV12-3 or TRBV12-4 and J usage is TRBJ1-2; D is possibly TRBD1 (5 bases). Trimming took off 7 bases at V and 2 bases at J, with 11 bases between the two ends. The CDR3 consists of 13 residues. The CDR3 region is CASTEQANYGYTF. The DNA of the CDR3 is TGTGCCAGCACCGAACAGGCGAACTATGGCTACACCTTC.

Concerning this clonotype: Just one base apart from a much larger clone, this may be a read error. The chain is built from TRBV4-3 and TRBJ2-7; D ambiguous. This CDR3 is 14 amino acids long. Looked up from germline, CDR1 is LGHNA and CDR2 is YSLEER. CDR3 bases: TGCGCCTCCTCGATTCGAAGGAGCTCCTACGGGCAGTACTTC. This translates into CASSIRRSSYGQYF.

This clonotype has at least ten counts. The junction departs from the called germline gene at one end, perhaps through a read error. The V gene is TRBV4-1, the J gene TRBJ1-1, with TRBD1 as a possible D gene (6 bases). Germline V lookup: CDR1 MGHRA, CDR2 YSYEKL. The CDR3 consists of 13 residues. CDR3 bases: TGCGCCAGCGGCCAGGGGCCGTTGACTGAAGCTTTCTTT. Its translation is CASGQGPLTEAFF.

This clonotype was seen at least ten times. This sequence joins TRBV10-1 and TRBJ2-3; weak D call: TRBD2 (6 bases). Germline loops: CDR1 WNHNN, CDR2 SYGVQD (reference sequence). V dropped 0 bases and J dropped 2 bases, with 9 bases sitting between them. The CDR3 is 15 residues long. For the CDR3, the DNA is TGCGCCAGCAGTGAGTCGGCTAGCGTCACAGATACGCAGTATTTT. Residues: CASSESASVTDTQYF.

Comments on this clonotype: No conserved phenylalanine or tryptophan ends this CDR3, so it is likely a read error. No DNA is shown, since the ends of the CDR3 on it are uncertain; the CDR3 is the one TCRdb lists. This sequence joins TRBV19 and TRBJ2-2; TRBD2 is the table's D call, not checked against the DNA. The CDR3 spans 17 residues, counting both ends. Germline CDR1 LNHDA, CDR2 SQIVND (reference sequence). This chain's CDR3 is CASSSGRLARNTGELFL.

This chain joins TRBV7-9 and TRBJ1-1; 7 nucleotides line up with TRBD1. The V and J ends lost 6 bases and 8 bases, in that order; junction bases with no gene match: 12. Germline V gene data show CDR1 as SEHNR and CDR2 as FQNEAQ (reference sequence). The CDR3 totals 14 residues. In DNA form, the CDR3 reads TGTGCCAGCAGGCGTCAGATGGACAGGACCGAAGCTTTCTTT. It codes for CASRRQMDRTEAFF.

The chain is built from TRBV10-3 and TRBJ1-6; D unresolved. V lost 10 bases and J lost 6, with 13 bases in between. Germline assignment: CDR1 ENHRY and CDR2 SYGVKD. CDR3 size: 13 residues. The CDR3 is CASSFGPNSPLHF. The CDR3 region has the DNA TGTGCCAGCTCCTTCGGACCTAATTCACCCCTCCACTTT.

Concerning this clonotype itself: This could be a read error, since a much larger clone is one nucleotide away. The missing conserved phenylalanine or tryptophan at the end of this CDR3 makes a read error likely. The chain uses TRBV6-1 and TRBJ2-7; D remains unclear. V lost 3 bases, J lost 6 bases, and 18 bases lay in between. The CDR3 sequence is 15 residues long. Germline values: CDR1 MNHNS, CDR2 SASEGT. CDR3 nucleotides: TGTGCCAGCAGTGACGGTAGACGGATGGGGATCGAGCAGTACTAC. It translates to CASSDGRRMGIEQYY.

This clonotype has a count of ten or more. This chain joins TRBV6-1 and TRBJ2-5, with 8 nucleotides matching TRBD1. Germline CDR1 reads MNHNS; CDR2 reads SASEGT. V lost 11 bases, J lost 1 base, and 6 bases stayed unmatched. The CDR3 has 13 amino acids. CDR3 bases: TGTGCCGGTGGACAGGGTTTCCAAGAGACCCAGTACTTC. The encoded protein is CAGGQGFQETQYF.

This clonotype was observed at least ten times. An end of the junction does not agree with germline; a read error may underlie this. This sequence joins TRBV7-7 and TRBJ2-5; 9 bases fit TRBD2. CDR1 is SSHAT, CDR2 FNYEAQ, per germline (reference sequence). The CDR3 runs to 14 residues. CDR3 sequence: CASSLTSGGETQYF. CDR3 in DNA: TGTGCTAGCAGCTTGACTAGCGGTGGGGAGACCCAGTACTTC. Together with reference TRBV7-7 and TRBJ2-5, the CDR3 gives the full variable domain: GAGVSQSPRYKVTKRGQDVTLRCDPISSHATLYWYQQALGQGPEFLTYFNYEAQPDKSGLPSDRFSAERPEGSISTLTIQRTEQRDSAMYRCASSLTSGGETQYFGPGTRLLVL.

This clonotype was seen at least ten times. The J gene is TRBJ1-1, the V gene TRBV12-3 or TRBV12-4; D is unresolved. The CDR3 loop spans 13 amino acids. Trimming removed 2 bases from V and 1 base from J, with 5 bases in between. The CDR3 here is CASSLRGNTEAFF. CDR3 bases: TGTGCCAGCAGTTTACGGGGGAACACTGAAGCTTTCTTT.

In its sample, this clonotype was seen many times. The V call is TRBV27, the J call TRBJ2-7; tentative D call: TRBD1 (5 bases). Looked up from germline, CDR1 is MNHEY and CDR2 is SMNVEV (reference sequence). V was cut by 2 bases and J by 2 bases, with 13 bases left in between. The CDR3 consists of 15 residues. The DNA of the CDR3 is TGTGCCAGCAGTTTAAGGTGGGGCTCCCCCTACGAGCAGTACTTC. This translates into CASSLRWGSPYEQYF.

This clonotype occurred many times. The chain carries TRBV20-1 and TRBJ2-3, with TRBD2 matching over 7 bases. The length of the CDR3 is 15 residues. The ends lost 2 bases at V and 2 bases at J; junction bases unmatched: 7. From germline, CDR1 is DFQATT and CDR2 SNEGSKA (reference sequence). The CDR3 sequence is CSARRLAVDTDTQYF. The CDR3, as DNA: TGCAGTGCTAGACGGCTAGCGGTAGACACAGATACGCAGTATTTT.